What follows are 18 T cell receptor beta chains derived from one specimen sequenced in a study of T cells after yellow fever vaccination. Each CDR3 protein is one row after TCRdb ran MiXCR on the 5' RACE reads. Of around 68,000 distinct CDR3 sequences listed, around 7% are singletons. The sequencing here drew on CD8+ T cells sorted from PBMCs, taken more than 8 days after the first yellow fever vaccination. The receptor source for this set is a man between 18 and 35 years old who received the YFV17D yellow fever vaccine.

This clonotype occurred a few times. This chain connects TRBV19 to TRBJ1-6, with D tentatively TRBD1 (5 bases). V was trimmed by 0 bases and J by 10 bases, leaving 16 bases between them. CDR1 and CDR2 from the germline V gene are LNHDA and SQIVND (reference sequence). This CDR3 has 16 residues. The CDR3 DNA follows: TGTGCCAGTAGTATAGACCGAAGACAGTCGAGGTCACCCCTCCACTTT. Its protein product is CASSIDRRQSRSPLHF.

This clonotype has just a few counts. CDR3 coding DNA: TGCGCCAGCAGCCAAGTGCAGGACAGAACTAACGAGCAGTACTTC. This translates into CASSQVQDRTNEQYF. The V and J genes are TRBV4-1 and TRBJ2-7; possibly TRBD1 for D (6 bases). The CDR3 is 15 residues long. The germline V gene encodes CDR1 MGHRA and CDR2 YSYEKL. Trimming removed 1 base from V and 5 bases from J, with 15 bases in between.

The CDR3 DNA reads as TGTGCCAGCAGTGAACCGTCGATAGCAATTTACTACGAGCAGTACGTC. This encodes CASSEPSIAIYYEQYV. This chain joins TRBV6-1 and TRBJ2-7; D unresolved. Trimming took 2 bases from V and 3 from J, leaving 17 bases between them. The CDR3 extends over 16 amino acids. CDR1 is MNHNS and CDR2 is SASEGT in the germline V gene.

J is TRBJ2-7 and V is TRBV4-2, with a tentative D call TRBD2 (6 bases). The CDR3 sequence is 13 residues long. From germline, CDR1 is LGHNA and CDR2 YNFKEQ. V lost 2 bases and J 6 bases, leaving 11 bases between the germline ends. In DNA form, the CDR3 reads TGTGCCAGCAGCCAACCCCCCGGGAGCGAGCAGTACTTC. It yields the protein CASSQPPGSEQYF.

This clonotype was seen ten or more times. V and J are TRBV5-1 and TRBJ2-3, with 10 bases matching TRBD1. CDR3 length: 16 amino acids. CDR1 is SGHRS, CDR2 YFSETQ, per germline. V was pared by 4 bases and J by 4 bases, with 9 bases of the junction left unmatched. This CDR3 is CASSAGTGVGADTQYF. The CDR3 DNA follows: TGCGCCAGCAGCGCCGGGACAGGGGTTGGTGCAGATACGCAGTATTTT.

A note on this clonotype: Sequence at one end of the junction differs from germline and may be a read error. The rearrangement uses TRBV2 and TRBJ2-1; TRBD2 agrees at 11 bases. The germline gives CDR1 SNHLY, CDR2 FYNNEI. The CDR3 is 18 residues long. The CDR3 coding sequence is TGTGCCATCAGTTCGGACCGATCGGGACTAGCGGCCTACAATGAGCAGTTCTTC. Its protein product is CAISSDRSGLAAYNEQFF.

Ten or more counts support this clonotype. The chain carries TRBV24-1 and TRBJ2-3; D might be TRBD1 (5 bases). Trimming removed 3 bases at V and 4 bases at J, with 13 bases between. Germline V gives CDR1 KGHDR, CDR2 SFDVKD. The CDR3 is made up of 15 amino acids. CDR3 nucleotides: TGTGCCACCAGTGATCCCCAGGGTGTCGCAGATACGCAGTATTTT. Protein sequence: CATSDPQGVADTQYF.

This clonotype was counted many times. The chain carries TRBV11-1 and TRBJ2-5, with D possibly being TRBD1 (6 bases). The V end was cut by 1 base, the J end by 3 bases, with 12 bases between. This CDR3 comprises 15 residues. Germline loops: CDR1 SGHAT, CDR2 FQDESV (reference sequence). The CDR3 DNA sequence: TGTGCCAGCAGCTTAGAGGGTCCAGGGGAAGAGACCCAGTACTTC. Translated, it gives CASSLEGPGEETQYF.

At least ten counts were recorded for this clonotype. This chain links TRBV24-1 with TRBJ2-1; D is undetermined. V dropped 1 base and J dropped 0 bases, with 15 bases sitting between them. The CDR3 covers 18 residues. Germline V gene lookup returns CDR1 KGHDR and CDR2 SFDVKD. CDR3 loop: CATSDLQGNSRSYNEQFF. CDR3 coding DNA: TGTGCCACCAGTGATTTACAAGGGAACAGTCGCTCCTACAATGAGCAGTTCTTC.

The sample holds many counts of this clonotype. The chain links TRBV5-1 to TRBJ1-2; D not certain. V gave up 4 bases and J gave up 3 bases, with 13 bases separating them. The CDR3 has 14 amino acids. CDR1 and CDR2 (germline): SGHRS, YFSETQ. CDR3 bases: TGCGCCAGCAGCCCGCTCGGGGTAGACTATGGCTACACCTTC. It translates to CASSPLGVDYGYTF.

Many counts were recorded for this clonotype. The genes are TRBV7-2 and TRBJ2-5, with 9 bases identical to TRBD1. Losses at the gene ends were 5 bases for V and 4 bases for J; bases not matched to a gene: 8. There are 15 residues in the CDR3. Germline CDR1 SGHTA, CDR2 FQGNSA. The CDR3 loop reads CASSRPGTGLETQYF. DNA for the CDR3: TGTGCCAGCAGCCGACCCGGGACAGGGTTAGAGACCCAGTACTTC.

This clonotype was seen at least ten times. The genes are TRBV7-2 and TRBJ2-7; 10 bases agree with TRBD1. The CDR3 is 15 amino acids. J gave up 4 bases and V 5 bases, and 8 bases lay outside the gene matches. From germline, CDR1 is SGHTA and CDR2 FQGNSA. The chain's CDR3 is CASSAIGQGGYEQYF. CDR3 DNA sequence: TGTGCCAGCAGCGCGATCGGACAGGGGGGTTACGAGCAGTACTTC.

The chain employs TRBV4-1 and TRBJ1-6, with D unclear. Germline V gene sequence: CDR1 MGHRA, CDR2 YSYEKL. The V end lost 0 bases, the J end lost 7 bases, and 13 bases lay between the germline ends. The CDR3 is 16 residues long. CDR3 in DNA: TGCGCCAGCAGCCAAGATCTAGGGCAGTTGAATTCACCCCTCCACTTT. Protein sequence: CASSQDLGQLNSPLHF.

This clonotype was seen a few times. The gene calls are TRBV6-2 or TRBV6-3 and TRBJ2-7; D uncertain. The CDR3 consists of 13 residues. Germline-derived CDR1 and CDR2 are MNHEY and SVGEGT. Between the trimmed V and J ends, which lost 5 bases and 2 bases, there was a span of 10 bases. CDR3 nucleotides: TGTGCCAGCAGTATCTACGCGGCCTACGAGCAGTACGTC. As protein: CASSIYAAYEQYV.

There are many counts of this clonotype. The rearrangement links TRBV6-2 or TRBV6-3 to TRBJ2-2; D possibly corresponds to TRBD2 (7 bases). The CDR3 extends over 16 amino acids. The V gene lost 1 base and the J gene lost 5 bases, with 14 bases spanning the gap. Germline values: CDR1 MNHEY, CDR2 SVGEGT. The chain's CDR3 is CASSYYGGGLTGELFF. For the CDR3, the DNA is TGTGCCAGCAGTTACTATGGCGGGGGCCTTACCGGGGAGCTGTTTTTT.

There are many counts of this clonotype. The genes are TRBV10-3 and TRBJ2-7; D tentatively reads TRBD1 or TRBD2 (5 bases each). Trimming pared 4 bases from V and 6 bases from J, leaving 10 bases between. This CDR3 is 12 amino acids long. Germline values: CDR1 ENHRY, CDR2 SYGVKD. Written as DNA, the CDR3 is TGTGCCATCAGTGCCGGGACGCTCGAGCAGTACTTC. Residues: CAISAGTLEQYF.

V is TRBV19 and J is TRBJ2-1; TRBD1 matches 8 bases. Germline V lookup: CDR1 LNHDA, CDR2 SQIVND (reference sequence). Trimming cost V 3 bases and J 6 bases; bases outside gene matches: 7. The CDR3 is 15 amino acids. In DNA, the CDR3 is TGTGCCAGTAGTATGACGAGACAGGGGTTCAATGAGCAGTTCTTC. Translated: CASSMTRQGFNEQFF.

This chain uses TRBV11-2 with TRBJ2-1; no clear D. Trimming stripped 5 bases from V and 9 bases from J, with 11 bases between. Germline lookup yields CDR1 SGHAT and CDR2 FQNNGV. This CDR3 has 12 residues. The CDR3 region has the DNA TGTGCCAGCAGCGGTCTTAGTTTTGAGCAGTTCTTC. Protein product: CASSGLSFEQFF. The full variable domain, its missing parts supplied by reference TRBV11-2 and TRBJ2-1, is EAGVAQSPRYKIIEKRQSVAFWCNPISGHATLYWYQQILGQGPKLLIQFQNNGVVDDSQLPKDRFSAERLKGVDSTLKIQPAKLEDSAVYLCASSGLSFEQFFGPGTRLTVL.